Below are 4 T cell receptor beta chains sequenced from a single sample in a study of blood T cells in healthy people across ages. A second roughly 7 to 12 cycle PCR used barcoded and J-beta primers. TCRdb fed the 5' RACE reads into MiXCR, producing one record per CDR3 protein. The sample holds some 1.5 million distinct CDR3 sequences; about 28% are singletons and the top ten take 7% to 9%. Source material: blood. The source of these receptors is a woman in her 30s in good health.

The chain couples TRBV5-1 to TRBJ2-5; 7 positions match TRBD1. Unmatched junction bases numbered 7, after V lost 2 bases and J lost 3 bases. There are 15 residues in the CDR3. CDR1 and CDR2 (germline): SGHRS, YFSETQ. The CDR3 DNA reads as TGCGCCAGCAGCTTTCATGGACAGGCCGAAGAGACCCAGTACTTC. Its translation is CASSFHGQAEETQYF.

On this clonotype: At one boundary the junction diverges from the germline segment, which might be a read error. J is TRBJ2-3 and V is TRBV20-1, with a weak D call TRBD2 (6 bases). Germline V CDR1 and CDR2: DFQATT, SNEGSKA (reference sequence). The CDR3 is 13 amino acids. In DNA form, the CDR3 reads TGCAGTGCTAGGGAGGGAAGCACAGATATGCAGTATTTT. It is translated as CSAREGSTDMQYF.

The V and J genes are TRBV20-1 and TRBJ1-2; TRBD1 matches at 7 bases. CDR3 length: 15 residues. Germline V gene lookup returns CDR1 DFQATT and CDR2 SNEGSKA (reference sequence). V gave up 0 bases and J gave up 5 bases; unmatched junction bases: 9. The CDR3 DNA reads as TGCAGTGCTAGAGATGGAGGGGGCCGCGCGTATGGCTACACCTTC. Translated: CSARDGGGRAYGYTF.

CDR3 sequence (DNA): TGCAGCGTCAGGAGGGCGACGGACACTGAAGCTTTCTTT. Amino acid sequence: CSVRRATDTEAFF. J is TRBJ1-1 and V is TRBV29-1; D unclear. The CDR3 loop spans 13 amino acids. Germline CDR1 SQVTM, CDR2 ANQGSEA. V lost 6 bases and J lost 3, with 14 bases in between.